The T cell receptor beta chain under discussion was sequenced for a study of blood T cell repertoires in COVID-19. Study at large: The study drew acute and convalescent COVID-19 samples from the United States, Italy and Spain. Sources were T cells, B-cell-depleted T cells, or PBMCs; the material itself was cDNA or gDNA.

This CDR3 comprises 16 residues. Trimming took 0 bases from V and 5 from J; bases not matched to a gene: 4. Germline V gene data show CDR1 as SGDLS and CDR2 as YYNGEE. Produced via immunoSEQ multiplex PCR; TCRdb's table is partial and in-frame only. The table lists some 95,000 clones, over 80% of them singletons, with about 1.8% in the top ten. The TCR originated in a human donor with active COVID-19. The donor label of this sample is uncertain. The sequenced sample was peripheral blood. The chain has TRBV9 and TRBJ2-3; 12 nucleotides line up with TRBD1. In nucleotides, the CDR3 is TGTGCCAGCAGCGTAGAGGGACAGGGGGCGCTAGATACGCAGTATTTT. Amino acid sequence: CASSVEGQGALDTQYF.